This T cell receptor (beta chain) comes out of a study of T cells in Graves' hyperthyroidism and ophthalmopathy. Study-wide background: Before treatment of any kind, peripheral blood was taken at initial diagnosis.

Researchers took RNA transcripts and amplified the TCR beta CDR3 regions from them. The HTBI primer set was used in a first-round RT-PCR of the TCR CDR3. TCRdb itself ran the multiplex PCR reads through MiXCR, one entry per CDR3 protein. Here the sample spans hundreds of thousands of distinct CDR3 sequences, 16% being singletons. The CDR3 extends over 14 amino acids. Germline values: CDR1 DFQATT, CDR2 SNEGSKA (reference sequence). V was shortened by 6 bases and J by 5 bases, with 17 bases between the two germline ends. Diagnoses were made from clinical symptoms, serum measures (thyroxine and TRAb), thyroid ultrasound and orbital computed tomography.

The sample taken for sequencing was blood. The chain links TRBV20-1 to TRBJ1-5, with D perhaps matching TRBD1 (6 bases). The clonotype comes from a woman in her late teens or twenties with Graves' hyperthyroidism. The CDR3 region is CSALGGAWDQPQHF. For the CDR3, the DNA is TGCAGTGCCTTAGGGGGGGCATGGGATCAGCCCCAGCATTTT.